The T cell receptor beta chain under discussion was sequenced for a study of response to subunit inactivated influenza vaccine. A single record per CDR3 protein comes from TCRdb applying MiXCR to the RT-PCR reads. Of 500,000 to 600,000 distinct CDR3 sequences detected, about 15% appear once; the ten largest clones hold around 10%. Overall study findings and caveats: Only a handful of new T cells, the authors suggested, are recruited with each seasonal influenza vaccination.

Germline V gene data show CDR1 as DFQATT and CDR2 as SNEGSKA (reference sequence). Unmatched junction bases numbered 7, after V lost 0 bases and J lost 8 bases. This CDR3 is built from 15 residues. Details on this clonotype: Its antigen remains unknown.

The sequence was collected from a man in his fifties who received an inactivated influenza vaccine. The V call is TRBV20-1, the J call TRBJ1-4, with 9 nucleotides matching TRBD1. Here the sequenced sample was PBMCs from blood, taken 11 to 12 days after vaccination. This CDR3 reads CSARDLGTGLEKLFF. In nucleotides, the CDR3 is TGCAGTGCTAGAGATCTCGGGACAGGGCTGGAAAAACTGTTTTTT.